Following are 23 T cell receptor beta chains from one sample sequenced in a study of cytomegalovirus exposure and HLA in healthy donors. Libraries were prepared by immunoSEQ multiplex PCR; TCRdb keeps only in-frame clonotypes and omits some of them. Among about 150,000 clones listed, about 89% were seen once. The material sequenced was PBMCs. The source is a man between 18 and 29 years old in good health and CMV-seronegative.

The rearrangement joins TRBV5-1 to TRBJ2-1, with 11 bases fitting TRBD2. CDR3 length: 17 amino acids. CDR1 and CDR2 from the germline V gene are SGHRS and YFSETQ. J was trimmed by 8 bases and V by 4 bases; bases with no gene match: 14. The CDR3, as DNA: TGCGCCAGCAGCGCAACTATAGCGGGAGGGAGTTGGTATGAGCAGTTCTTC. Amino acids: CASSATIAGGSWYEQFF.

The CDR3 reads CASSLAGGVGQPQHF. The CDR3 region has the DNA TGTGCCAGCAGCTTAGCAGGGGGGGTCGGTCAGCCCCAGCATTTT. The J gene is TRBJ1-5, the V gene TRBV7-2; D might be TRBD1 (6 bases). This CDR3 comprises 15 residues. The ends were cut back, 0 bases at V and 6 bases at J, with 12 bases in the middle. CDR1 is SGHTA, CDR2 FQGNSA, per germline.

The V call is TRBV7-8, the J call TRBJ2-5; 13 bases map to TRBD2. The CDR3 extends over 18 amino acids. The V segment lost 0 bases and the J segment 5 bases; nucleotides outside the gene matches: 9. In germline, CDR1 is SGHVS, CDR2 FQNEAQ. DNA for the CDR3: TGTGCCAGCAGCTTAGCGCGGACTAGCGGGGGAGCCGAGGAGACCCAGTACTTC. This gives the protein CASSLARTSGGAEETQYF.

The chain is built from TRBV9 and TRBJ2-3; 9 bases are a match to TRBD2. With V trimmed by 2 bases and J by 5 bases, 3 bases remained unmatched. The CDR3 totals 14 residues. CDR1 is SGDLS and CDR2 is YYNGEE in the germline V gene. DNA for the CDR3: TGTGCCAGCAGCGTGGTAGCGGGAGTAGATACGCAGTATTTT. It specifies CASSVVAGVDTQYF.

This clone came up once. The V call is TRBV9, the J call TRBJ2-2; D is undetermined. Trimming removed 3 bases from V and 6 bases from J, with 6 bases in between. Germline CDR1 reads SGDLS; CDR2 reads YYNGEE. The CDR3 runs to 12 residues. The CDR3 region is CASSGDSGELFF. In DNA, the CDR3 is TGTGCCAGCAGCGGAGATTCCGGGGAGCTGTTTTTT.

The count of this clone is one. This CDR3 reads CASAGPGGVEAFF. The CDR3 DNA sequence: TGTGCCAGCGCCGGACCGGGGGGCGTTGAAGCTTTCTTT. The rearrangement links TRBV6-5 to TRBJ1-1, with D possibly matching TRBD1 (6 bases). Germline loops: CDR1 MNHEY, CDR2 SVGAGI. V was trimmed by 8 bases and J by 7 bases, leaving 17 bases between them. The CDR3 sequence is 13 residues long.

This rearrangement joins TRBV9 to TRBJ2-3; D remains unclear. The CDR3 extends over 14 amino acids. Germline CDR1 and CDR2: SGDLS and YYNGEE. Trimming cost V 4 bases and J 2 bases, with 11 bases left between them. CDR3: CASSPSRNTDTQYF. DNA for the CDR3: TGTGCCAGCAGCCCGTCGAGGAACACAGATACGCAGTATTTT. Full variable domain (remainder filled in from reference TRBV9 and TRBJ2-3): DSGVTQTPKHLITATGQRVTLRCSPRSGDLSVYWYQQSLDQGLQFLIQYYNGEERAKGNILERFSAQQFPDLHSELNLSSLELGDSALYFCASSPSRNTDTQYFGPGTRLTVL.

This clone turned up a few times. The chain is built from TRBV6-5 and TRBJ2-5; a possible D gene is TRBD2 (6 bases). Trimming cost V 2 bases and J 6 bases, with 16 bases left between them. This CDR3 spans 15 amino acids. Per germline, CDR1 MNHEY and CDR2 SVGAGI. The chain's CDR3 is CASSYNSGDVKTQYF. The DNA of the CDR3 is TGTGCCAGCAGTTACAATTCGGGGGATGTGAAGACCCAGTACTTC.

The V and J genes are TRBV7-2 and TRBJ2-7; D ambiguous. From germline, CDR1 is SGHTA and CDR2 FQGNSA. The CDR3 is 13 amino acids. Trimming stripped 1 base from V and 2 bases from J, with 6 bases between. CDR3 protein: CASSLGGTYEQYV. CDR3 in DNA: TGTGCCAGCAGCTTAGGCGGTACCTACGAGCAGTACGTC.

V is TRBV19 and J is TRBJ1-5, with D perhaps TRBD1 (5 bases). The CDR3 covers 15 residues. Trimming took 7 bases from V and 1 from J, leaving 14 bases between them. Germline V lookup: CDR1 LNHDA, CDR2 SQIVND (reference sequence). Written as DNA, the CDR3 is TGTGCCAGTACCCTATATCGGGGGAGCAATCAGCCCCAGCATTTT. It is translated as CASTLYRGSNQPQHF.

This clone was detected once. This rearrangement joins TRBV10-3 to TRBJ2-6; 8 nucleotides line up with TRBD1. This CDR3 contains 17 residues. The J segment lost 2 bases and the V segment lost 7 bases, leaving 10 bases of the junction unmatched. Germline V gene lookup returns CDR1 ENHRY and CDR2 SYGVKD. The CDR3 reads CAITPGTGLTGANVLTF. CDR3 coding DNA: TGTGCCATCACTCCGGGGACAGGCCTAACTGGGGCCAACGTCCTGACTTTC.

V is TRBV7-8 and J is TRBJ1-1; tentative D call: TRBD1 (5 bases). Germline-derived CDR1 and CDR2 are SGHVS and FQNEAQ. This CDR3 is 13 amino acids long. V dropped 1 base and J dropped 11 bases, with 14 bases sitting between them. The CDR3 DNA reads as TGTGCCAGCAGCTTAGATTTCGACCGGGGGGCTTTCTTT. This codes for CASSLDFDRGAFF.

The chain is built from TRBV7-2 and TRBJ1-5; D perhaps matches TRBD1 (6 bases). Trimming pared 1 base from V and 3 bases from J, leaving 10 bases between. The CDR3 consists of 15 residues. Germline lookup yields CDR1 SGHTA and CDR2 FQGNSA. The CDR3 spells CASSLEGQNNQPQHF. The CDR3 nucleotides are TGTGCCAGCAGCTTAGAAGGACAGAACAATCAGCCCCAGCATTTT.

This clone was seen repeatedly, ten times or more. The V call is TRBV19, the J call TRBJ2-7; weak D call: TRBD2 (5 bases). Trimming removed 6 bases from V and 0 bases from J, with 12 bases in between. The germline V gene encodes CDR1 LNHDA and CDR2 SQIVND (reference sequence). The CDR3 covers 14 residues. The CDR3 DNA is TGTGCCAGTAGCCGGACCGGGATCTCCTACGAGCAGTACTTC. Its protein product is CASSRTGISYEQYF.

This chain joins TRBV2 and TRBJ1-2, with a possible D match to TRBD1 (6 bases). CDR3 length equals 17 residues. Germline CDR1 SNHLY, CDR2 FYNNEI. The V and J ends lost 0 bases and 0 bases respectively, with 14 bases between them. DNA of the CDR3: TGTGCCAGCAGTGAAGCAATTCTCAGGGGCTCTAACTATGGCTACACCTTC. Translated, it gives CASSEAILRGSNYGYTF.

This sequence joins TRBV19 and TRBJ2-1, with a weak D call TRBD1 (5 bases). V lost 7 bases, J lost 4 bases, and 17 bases lay in between. The CDR3 has 15 residues. Per germline, CDR1 LNHDA and CDR2 SQIVND (reference sequence). Here the CDR3 DNA reads TGTGCCAGTAACCAAGGACACCTCGAATACAATGAGCAGTTCTTC. It specifies CASNQGHLEYNEQFF.

The CDR3 bases are TGTGCCAGCAGTGTGGAGCGGGGGGGCCACAATGAGCAGTTCTTC. Amino acids: CASSVERGGHNEQFF. The chain employs TRBV2 and TRBJ2-1; 10 bases align to TRBD2. J was trimmed by 5 bases and V by 4 bases; bases with no gene match: 5. Germline loops: CDR1 SNHLY, CDR2 FYNNEI. CDR3 length equals 15 residues. Full variable domain (missing parts from reference TRBV2 and TRBJ2-1): EPEVTQTPSHQVTQMGQEVILRCVPISNHLYFYWYRQILGQKVEFLVSFYNNEISEKSEIFDDQFSVERPDGSNFTLKIRSTKLEDSAMYFCASSVERGGHNEQFFGPGTRLTVL.

The chain employs TRBV12-5 and TRBJ1-2; TRBD1 is a possible D gene (5 bases). The CDR3 runs to 13 residues. Germline V gene lookup returns CDR1 LGHNT and CDR2 FRNRAP. The germline V and J ends were trimmed by 2 bases and 8 bases, with 12 bases remaining between them. CDR3 amino acids: CASGLWPGEGYTF. Written as DNA, the CDR3 is TGTGCTAGTGGTTTGTGGCCGGGGGAAGGCTACACCTTC.

The chain carries TRBV4-3 and TRBJ2-5, with D perhaps matching TRBD1 (6 bases). This CDR3 is 15 amino acids long. Germline V gene lookup returns CDR1 LGHNA and CDR2 YSLEER. The V gene lost 4 bases and the J gene lost 2 bases, with 14 bases spanning the gap. In DNA, the CDR3 is TGCGCCAGCAGCCCCACCGGGACACAGCAAGAGACCCAGTACTTC. It specifies CASSPTGTQQETQYF.

This clone was counted ten times or more. A read error is likely, as this CDR3 ends without the conserved phenylalanine or tryptophan. It is unclear where the CDR3 begins or ends on the DNA, so no DNA is shown, and the CDR3 is as TCRdb lists it. The rearrangement uses TRBV21-1 and TRBJ2-7; TRBD2 reflects the table's D call only, with no check against the DNA. TRBV21-1 is an annotated pseudogene. The CDR3 is made up of 13 amino acids, end residues included. CDR3: CATMETSGGAHHL.

The genes are TRBV5-1 and TRBJ2-3; 14 bases align to TRBD2. V was pared by 3 bases and J by 6 bases, with 9 bases of the junction left unmatched. CDR3 size: 17 residues. Per the germline V gene, CDR1 is SGHRS and CDR2 is YFSETQ. Here the CDR3 DNA reads TGCGCCAGCAGCTCTGGACTAGCGGGAGGAGGGTGGGATACGCAGTATTTT. This translates into CASSSGLAGGGWDTQYF.

The gene calls are TRBV9 and TRBJ1-6; 8 bases map to TRBD1. Germline CDR1 SGDLS, CDR2 YYNGEE. Trimming took 5 bases from V and 9 from J; bases not matched to a gene: 7. This CDR3 spans 14 amino acids. The CDR3 DNA follows: TGTGCCAGCAGTGACGCAGGGGGCGGTTCACCCCTCCACTTT. Translating gives CASSDAGGGSPLHF.

The chain combines TRBV30 with TRBJ1-5; 8 nucleotides agree with TRBD1. V lost 2 bases and J lost 0; bases outside the gene matches: 12. CDR3 length: 18 residues. The germline V gene encodes CDR1 GTSNPN and CDR2 SVGIG (reference sequence). This chain's CDR3 is CAWSRDRSLQNSNQPQHF. The CDR3 nucleotides read TGTGCCTGGAGTCGGGACAGGTCCCTACAAAATAGCAATCAGCCCCAGCATTTT.